Listed below are T cell receptor beta chains from one sample, sequenced in a study of T cell responses to AZD1222 COVID-19 vaccine. Some clones are missing from TCRdb's copy, which holds only in-frame ones; the method was immunoSEQ multiplex PCR. This table has 150,000 to 200,000 clones, 92% appearing once. The source was peripheral blood, collected 28 days after the second AZD1222 dose. Receptor source: an adult who received the AZD1222 COVID-19 vaccine. Both conserved end residues are part of each CDR3. Fields, in order: D gene, CDR3 length, J gene, clone size, V gene, CDR3 DNA, CDR3 protein. A D gene is named only where the DNA matches it firmly. Clone size is not always given. Where it is, it says once, few, many or a class for expanded clones.

TRBD1	14	TRBJ1-1	few	TRBV6-4	TGTGCCAGCAGCGCAGGGGGCCGGAACACTGAAGCTTTCTTT	CASSAGGRNTEAFF
-	13	TRBJ1-2	few	TRBV20-1	TGCAGTGCTAGTGGCAGCCTTCTAGGGGGCTACACCTTC	CSASGSLLGGYTF
-	15	TRBJ1-3	-	TRBV6-5	TGTGCCAGCACCGCCGAATGGAGGGCTGGAAACACCATATATTTT	CASTAEWRAGNTIYF
TRBD2	15	TRBJ2-4	-	TRBV5-1	TGCGCCAGCAGCTTGGTAGCGGGAGAGAAAAACATTCAGTACTTC	CASSLVAGEKNIQYF
-	15	TRBJ1-1	-	TRBV27	TGTGCCAGCAGTTTATATGGTGGGTCACTCACTGAAGCTTTCTTT	CASSLYGGSLTEAFF
TRBD2	15	TRBJ2-7	once	TRBV3-1/TRBV3-2	TGTGCCAGCAGCCATGTCACTAGCGGCCACTACGAGCAGTACTTC	CASSHVTSGHYEQYF
-	13	TRBJ1-5	-	TRBV2	TGTGCCAGCATCCAGGGGAACAATCAGCCCCAGCATTTT	CASIQGNNQPQHF
-	14	TRBJ2-7	once	TRBV3-1/TRBV3-2	TGTGCCAGCCACAAGGGGGGACATACCTACGAGCAGTACTTC	CASHKGGHTYEQYF
-	15	TRBJ1-2	-	TRBV28	TGTGCCAGCAGTTCTACCCAGGACAGCTGGGATGGCTACACCTTC	CASSSTQDSWDGYTF
TRBD2	16	TRBJ2-1	-	TRBV19	TGTGCCAGTAGTTCCCTGCGGGGGGAGGGCTACAATGAGCAGTTCTTC	CASSSLRGEGYNEQFF